The source of this T cell receptor (beta chain) is a study of glioma-infiltrating T cells after dendritic cell vaccination listed by TCRdb under 2016. Turning to the overall study: The cohort comprised roughly 15 glioblastoma patients from Phase I and II dendritic cell vaccination trials, 9 newly diagnosed and 6 with recurrent disease. TCR sequencing metrics, including TIL content and tumor-blood repertoire overlap, were correlated with survival after dendritic cell vaccination. The vaccine consisted of monocyte-derived dendritic cells cultured approximately 7 days with IL-4 and GM-CSF, then pulsed overnight with autologous tumor lysate. Between the early 2000s and the early 2010s, the patients were given dendritic cell vaccination pulsed with autologous tumor lysate. Each patient got three intradermal injections of the dendritic cell vaccine, spaced at biweekly intervals, in the arm below the axilla. Deep sequencing of TCR beta CDR3 regions was used to quantify tumor-infiltrating lymphocyte content and compare tumor and blood repertoires in dendritic cell-vaccinated glioblastoma patients. Summary of the overall study and its limitations: The TCR overlap response model with three groups was called speculative and said to need prospective validation. The cohort was small and heterogeneous, few patients had complete blood and tumor sets, and even fewer had initial-recurrent tumor pairs. TCR clonality showed no direct relationship with survival, which suggests that a diverse polyclonal response may matter. After dendritic cell vaccination, a higher estimated pretreatment TIL content predicted longer time to progression and overall survival.

This sample's time point label indicates: after dendritic cell vaccination, including at tumor progression/relapse. To be selected, patients needed enough residual fresh-frozen tumor tissue and more than two years of available survival data. Molecular status otherwise varied across the glioblastoma patients, but none of them carried an isocitrate dehydrogenase mutation. PBMC were collected before vaccination, two weeks after the third vaccination, and at tumor progression if progression occurred. Genomic DNA was extracted with the Qiagen DNeasy Blood extraction Kit. TCRB CDR3 regions were amplified from roughly 1.8 ug genomic DNA, or all available DNA if less, using the immunoSEQ assay. The multiplex PCR employed 60 forward primers targeting TCR V beta segments and 13 reverse primers targeting J beta segments. Synthetic control templates were spiked into each sample at limiting dilution to estimate reads per starting template. Sequencing produced 87 bp reads on the Illumina HiSeq System. Per the original workflow: PCR and sequencing errors were removed by merging closely related sequences with a nearest neighbor algorithm. TCR overlap was measured as the percentage of unique tumor TCR beta sequences that were also present in the peripheral blood of the same patient. What TCRdb holds here is the immuneACCESS table cut down to in-frame rearrangements. Part of the clones is not present; checked against another copy, under half of the missing clones reflect an unresolved V gene, and the others are unexplained. V and J calls and clone size are given by that table; D and trimming were obtained from the DNA. The sample contains more than 95,000 clones, roughly 89% of them found a single time. Around 2.6% of the sample rests with the top ten.

About this clone: Its binding antigen is unknown. No clone much larger than this one lies a single base away; base qualities are absent.

The CDR3 has 15 amino acids, counting the end cysteine and phenylalanine. CDR3 DNA is the only sequence kept; it has 45 bases, read in frame from the first base. Trimming leaves V shorter by 5 bases and J shorter by 2 bases, with the junction holding 5 bases beyond the gene matches. Via the germline V gene (reference sequence), CDR1 is WNHNN and CDR2 SYGVQD. This receptor was identified in a human donor with glioblastoma. The source was blood, collected after dendritic cell vaccination. This chain is built from TRBV10-1 and TRBJ1-5, and 8 bases in between align with TRBD1. The DNA sequence is as follows: TGCGCCAGCAGTCAACAGGGGGGCGGCAATCAGCCCCAGCATTTT. This is translated as CASSQQGGGNQPQHF.